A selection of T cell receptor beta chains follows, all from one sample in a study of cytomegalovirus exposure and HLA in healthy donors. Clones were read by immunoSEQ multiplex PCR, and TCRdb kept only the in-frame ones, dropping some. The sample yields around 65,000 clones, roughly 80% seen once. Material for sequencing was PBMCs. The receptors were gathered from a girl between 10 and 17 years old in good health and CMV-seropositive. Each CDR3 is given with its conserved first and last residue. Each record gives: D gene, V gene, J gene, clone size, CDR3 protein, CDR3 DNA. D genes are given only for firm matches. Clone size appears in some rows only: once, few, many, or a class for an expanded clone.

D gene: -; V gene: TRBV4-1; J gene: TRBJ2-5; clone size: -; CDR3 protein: CASSQDLPSKETQYF; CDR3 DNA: TGCGCCAGCAGCCAAGATCTTCCTAGTAAAGAGACCCAGTACTTC
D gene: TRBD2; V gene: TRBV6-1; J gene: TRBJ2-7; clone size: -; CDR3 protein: CASSGGGGRYEQYF; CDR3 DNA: TGTGCCAGCAGTGGGGGCGGGGGGAGATACGAGCAGTACTTC
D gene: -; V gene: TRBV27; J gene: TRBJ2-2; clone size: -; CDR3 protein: CASSLITGELFF; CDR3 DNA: TGTGCCAGCAGTTTAATAACCGGGGAGCTGTTTTTT
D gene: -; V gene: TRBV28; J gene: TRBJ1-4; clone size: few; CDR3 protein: CASSFYRSNEKLFF; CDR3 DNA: TGTGCCAGCAGTTTTTACAGGTCTAATGAAAAACTGTTTTTT
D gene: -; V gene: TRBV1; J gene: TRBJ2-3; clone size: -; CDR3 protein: CTSSQDPGDSAGPTADTQYF; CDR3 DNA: TGCACCAGCAGCCAAGATCCCGGGGACTCAGCAGGGCCGACCGCAGATACGCAGTATTTT
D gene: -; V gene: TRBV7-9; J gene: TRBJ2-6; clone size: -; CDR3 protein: CASSLARADSGANVLTF; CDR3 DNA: TGTGCCAGCAGCTTAGCGAGAGCTGACTCTGGGGCCAACGTCCTGACTTTC
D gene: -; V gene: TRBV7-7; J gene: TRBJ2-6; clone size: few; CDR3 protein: CASSPVQGSVFGSGANVLTF; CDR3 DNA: TGTGCCAGCAGCCCTGTACAGGGCTCCGTTTTTGGCTCTGGGGCCAACGTCCTGACTTTC
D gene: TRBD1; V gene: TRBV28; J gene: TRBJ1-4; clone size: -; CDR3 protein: CASSDQSGGANEKLFF; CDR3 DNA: TGTGCCAGCAGCGATCAATCAGGGGGCGCGAATGAAAAACTGTTTTTT
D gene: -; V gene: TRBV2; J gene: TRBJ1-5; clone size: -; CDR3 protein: CASSKQRGYQPQHF; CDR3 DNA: TGTGCCAGCAGCAAACAAAGGGGATATCAGCCCCAGCATTTT
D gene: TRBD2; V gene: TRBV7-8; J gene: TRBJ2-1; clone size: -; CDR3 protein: CASSGRLAGGVDEQFF; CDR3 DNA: TGTGCCAGCAGCGGAAGACTAGCGGGAGGGGTAGATGAGCAGTTCTTC
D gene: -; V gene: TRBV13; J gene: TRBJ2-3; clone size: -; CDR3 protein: CASSSRGLNTDTQYF; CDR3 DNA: TGTGCCAGCAGTTCGAGAGGACTTAACACAGATACGCAGTATTTT
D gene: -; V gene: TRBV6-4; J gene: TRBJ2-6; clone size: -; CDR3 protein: CASSGSTSSGANVLTF; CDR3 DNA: TGTGCCAGCAGTGGATCCACTAGCTCTGGGGCCAACGTCCTGACTTTC
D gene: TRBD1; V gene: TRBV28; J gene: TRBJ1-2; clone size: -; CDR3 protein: CASSGQGGYGYTF; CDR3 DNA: TGTGCCAGCAGTGGACAGGGGGGATATGGCTACACCTTC
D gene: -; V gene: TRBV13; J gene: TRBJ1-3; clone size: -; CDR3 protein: CASSRLRSGNTIYF; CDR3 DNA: TGTGCCAGCAGCCGACTCCGCTCTGGAAACACCATATATTTT
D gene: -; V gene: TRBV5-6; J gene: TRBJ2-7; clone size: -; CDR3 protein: CASSSGPYEQYF; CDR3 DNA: TGTGCCAGCAGCTCAGGCCCCTACGAGCAGTACTTC
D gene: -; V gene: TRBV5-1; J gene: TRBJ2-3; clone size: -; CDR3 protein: CASSLEPGSSTDTQYF; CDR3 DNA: TGCGCCAGCAGCTTGGAGCCGGGTTCTAGCACAGATACGCAGTATTTT
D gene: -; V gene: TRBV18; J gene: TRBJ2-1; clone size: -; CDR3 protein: CASSPLKGGKSNEQFF; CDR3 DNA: TGTGCCAGCTCACCGTTGAAAGGGGGTAAGTCGAATGAGCAGTTCTTC
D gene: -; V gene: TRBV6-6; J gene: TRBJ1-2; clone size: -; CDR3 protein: CASRDRIGYTF; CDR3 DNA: TGTGCCAGCAGGGACAGAATTGGCTACACCTTC
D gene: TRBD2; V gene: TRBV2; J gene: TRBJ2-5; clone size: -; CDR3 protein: CASSGEGGWQTQYF; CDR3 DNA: TGTGCCAGCAGTGGGGAGGGCGGCTGGCAGACCCAGTACTTC
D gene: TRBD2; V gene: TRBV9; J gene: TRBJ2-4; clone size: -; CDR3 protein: CASSVASVAGGIQYF; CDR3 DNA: TGTGCCAGCAGCGTAGCGTCCGTAGCGGGGGGCATTCAGTACTTC
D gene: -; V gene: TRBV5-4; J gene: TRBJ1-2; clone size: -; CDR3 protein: CASSSLGGRWANYGYTF; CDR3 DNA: TGTGCCAGCAGCTCCCTGGGGGGGCGATGGGCTAACTATGGCTACACCTTC
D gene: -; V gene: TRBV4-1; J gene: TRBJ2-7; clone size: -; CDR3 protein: CASSPPSRLRASHEQYF; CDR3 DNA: TGCGCCAGCAGCCCCCCCTCGAGGCTCAGGGCAAGCCACGAGCAGTACTTC
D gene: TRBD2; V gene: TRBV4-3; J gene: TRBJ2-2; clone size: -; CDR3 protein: CASSQDGLAGASTGELFF; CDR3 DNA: TGCGCCAGCAGCCAAGACGGACTAGCGGGAGCCAGCACCGGGGAGCTGTTTTTT
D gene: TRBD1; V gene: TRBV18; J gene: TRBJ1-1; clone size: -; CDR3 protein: CASSPSLQGDTEAFF; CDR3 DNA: TGTGCCAGCTCTCCTTCCCTACAGGGGGACACTGAAGCTTTCTTT
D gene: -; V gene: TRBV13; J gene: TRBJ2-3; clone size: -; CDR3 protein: CASSFGGGTQYF; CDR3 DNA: TGTGCCAGCAGCTTCGGAGGCGGTACGCAGTATTTT
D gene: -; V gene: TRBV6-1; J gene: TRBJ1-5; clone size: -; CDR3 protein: CASSATRQAYSNQPQHF; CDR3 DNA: TGTGCCAGCAGTGCCACCCGACAGGCCTATAGCAATCAGCCCCAGCATTTT
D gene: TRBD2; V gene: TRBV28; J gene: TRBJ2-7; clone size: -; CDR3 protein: CASSVTSGFSYEQYF; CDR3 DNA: TGTGCCAGCAGTGTTACTAGCGGATTCTCCTACGAGCAGTACTTC
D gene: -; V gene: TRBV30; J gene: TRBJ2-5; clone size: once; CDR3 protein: CAWRQLAKETQYF; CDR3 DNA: TGTGCCTGGAGACAACTAGCCAAAGAGACCCAGTACTTC
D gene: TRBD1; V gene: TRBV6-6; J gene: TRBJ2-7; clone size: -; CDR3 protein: CASSYSGTGYEQYF; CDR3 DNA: TGTGCCAGCAGTTACTCTGGGACAGGCTACGAGCAGTACTTC
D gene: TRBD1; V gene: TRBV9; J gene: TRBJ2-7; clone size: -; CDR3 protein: CASSRTGFEQYF; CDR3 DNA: TGTGCCAGCAGCCGGACAGGGTTCGAGCAGTACTTC
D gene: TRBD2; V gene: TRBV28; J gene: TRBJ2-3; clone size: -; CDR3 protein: CASSPRGWRGGTDTQYF; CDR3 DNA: TGTGCCAGCTCGCCTCGGGGGTGGCGGGGAGGGACAGATACGCAGTATTTT
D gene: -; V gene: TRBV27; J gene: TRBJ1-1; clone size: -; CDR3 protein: CASSLITGNTEAFF; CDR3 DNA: TGTGCCAGCAGTTTAATCACAGGGAACACTGAAGCTTTCTTT
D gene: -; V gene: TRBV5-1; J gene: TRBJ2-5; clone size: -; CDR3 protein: CASSFQGQETQYF; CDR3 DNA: TGCGCCAGCAGCTTCCAGGGCCAAGAGACCCAGTACTTC
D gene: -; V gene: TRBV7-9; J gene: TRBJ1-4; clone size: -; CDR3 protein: CASSLPQAPNEKLFF; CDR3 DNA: TGTGCCAGCAGCCTACCACAGGCTCCTAATGAAAAACTGTTTTTT
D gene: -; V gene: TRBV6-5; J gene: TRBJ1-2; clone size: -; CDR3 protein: CASRTLGRGNYGYTF; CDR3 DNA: TGTGCCAGCAGGACACTGGGCAGGGGTAACTATGGCTACACCTTC
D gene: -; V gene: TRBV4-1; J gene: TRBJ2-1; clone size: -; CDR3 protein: CASSQDASQAYNEQFF; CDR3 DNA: TGCGCCAGCAGCCAAGATGCTTCCCAGGCGTACAATGAGCAGTTCTTC
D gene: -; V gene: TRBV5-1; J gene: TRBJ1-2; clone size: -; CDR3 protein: CASSLDQYGYTF; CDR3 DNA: TGCGCCAGCAGCTTGGATCAGTATGGCTACACCTTC
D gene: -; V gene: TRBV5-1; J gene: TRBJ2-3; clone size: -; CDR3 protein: CASSLGVDFRTDTQYF; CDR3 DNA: TGCGCCAGCAGCTTGGGAGTCGACTTCCGCACAGATACGCAGTATTTT
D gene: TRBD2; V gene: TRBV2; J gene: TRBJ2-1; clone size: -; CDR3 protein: CASRFLAGGRDEQFF; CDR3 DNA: TGTGCCAGCAGATTCTTAGCGGGAGGGCGGGATGAGCAGTTCTTC
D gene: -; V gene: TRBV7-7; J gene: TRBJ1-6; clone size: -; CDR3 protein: CASSLGALNSPLHF; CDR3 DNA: TGTGCTAGCAGCTTAGGGGCCCTGAATTCACCCCTCCACTTT
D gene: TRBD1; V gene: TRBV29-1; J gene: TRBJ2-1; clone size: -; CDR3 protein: CSVDFRSPSGQGVRRSYNEQFF; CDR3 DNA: TGCAGCGTTGATTTTCGGTCGCCGTCAGGACAGGGGGTTAGGCGATCCTACAATGAGCAGTTCTTC
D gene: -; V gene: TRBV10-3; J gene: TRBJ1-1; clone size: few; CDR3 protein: CAITPGPNTEAFF; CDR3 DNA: TGTGCCATCACTCCGGGTCCTAACACTGAAGCTTTCTTT
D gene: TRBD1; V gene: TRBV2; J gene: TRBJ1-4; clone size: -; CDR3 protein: CASSERTGNNEKLFF; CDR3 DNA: TGTGCCAGCAGTGAGAGGACAGGGAATAATGAAAAACTGTTTTTT
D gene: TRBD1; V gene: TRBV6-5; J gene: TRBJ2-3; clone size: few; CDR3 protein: CASNRGTGFGTQYF; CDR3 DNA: TGTGCCAGCAATAGGGGGACAGGGTTTGGGACGCAGTATTTT
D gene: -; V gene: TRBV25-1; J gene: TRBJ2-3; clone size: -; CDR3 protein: CASSDSRAPSTDTQYF; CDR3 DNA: TGTGCCAGCAGTGATTCCCGCGCTCCGAGCACAGATACGCAGTATTTT
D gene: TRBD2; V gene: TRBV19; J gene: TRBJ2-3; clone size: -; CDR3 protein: CATSRLAGRPTDTQYF; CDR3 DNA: TGTGCCACCTCCCGACTAGCGGGCAGACCCACAGATACGCAGTATTTT
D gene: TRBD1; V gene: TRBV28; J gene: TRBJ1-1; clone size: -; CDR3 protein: CASSLVWGQGETEAFF; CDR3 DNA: TGTGCCAGCAGTTTAGTCTGGGGACAGGGCGAAACTGAAGCTTTCTTT
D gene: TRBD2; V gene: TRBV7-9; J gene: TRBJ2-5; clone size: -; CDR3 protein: CASSLGLAALSMETQYF; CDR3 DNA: TGTGCCAGCAGCTTAGGCCTAGCGGCCCTAAGTATGGAGACCCAGTACTTC
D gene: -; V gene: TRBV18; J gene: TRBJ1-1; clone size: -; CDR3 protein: CASSPRAGKNTEAFF; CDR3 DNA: TGTGCCAGCTCACCCCGGGCGGGGAAGAACACTGAAGCTTTCTTT
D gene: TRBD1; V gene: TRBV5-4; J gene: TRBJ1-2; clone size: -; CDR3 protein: CASSWTGGYGYTF; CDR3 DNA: TGTGCCAGCAGCTGGACAGGGGGTTATGGCTACACCTTC
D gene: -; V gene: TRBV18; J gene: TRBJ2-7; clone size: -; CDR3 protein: CASSSNRAYEQYF; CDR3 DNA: TGTGCCAGCTCATCGAACAGGGCCTACGAGCAGTACTTC